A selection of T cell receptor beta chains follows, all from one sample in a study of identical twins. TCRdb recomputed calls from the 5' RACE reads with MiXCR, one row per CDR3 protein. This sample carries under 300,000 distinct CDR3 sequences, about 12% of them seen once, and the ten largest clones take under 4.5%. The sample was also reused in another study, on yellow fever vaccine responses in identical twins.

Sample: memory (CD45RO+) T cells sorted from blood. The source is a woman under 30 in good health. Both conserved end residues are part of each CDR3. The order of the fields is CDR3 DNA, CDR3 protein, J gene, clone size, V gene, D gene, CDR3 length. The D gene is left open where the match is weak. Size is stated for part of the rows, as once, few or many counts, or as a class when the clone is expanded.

TGTGCCAGCAGCTTACCGCTCCTGGGACAAGGTGGCTACACCTTC CASSLPLLGQGGYTF TRBJ1-2 NA TRBV7-9 NA 15
TGCGCCAGCAGTGACCGGGGGGGGCTTACGCAGTATTTT CASSDRGGLTQYF TRBJ2-3 many TRBV10-2 TRBD2 13
TGTGCCAGCAGCTTAATATTGGGCAGAGCTGGGGCCAACGTCCTGACTTTC CASSLILGRAGANVLTF TRBJ2-6 NA TRBV5-8 NA 17
TGCAGTGCTAGAAGTTCCAGTCCACAAGAGACCCAGTACTTC CSARSSSPQETQYF TRBJ2-5 NA TRBV20-1 NA 14
TGTGCCACCAGCAGAGATAGCGATGGAGGGAACGAGCAGTACTTC CATSRDSDGGNEQYF TRBJ2-7 NA TRBV15 NA 15
TGTGCCAGCAGCTTGGGCAGGCCAGGGTCACAAGAGACCCAGTACTTC CASSLGRPGSQETQYF TRBJ2-5 many TRBV7-2 NA 16
TGTGCCAGCAGCTTAAGCCTAGCGGGAGGACCCGGGGAGACCCAGTACTTC CASSLSLAGGPGETQYF TRBJ2-5 few TRBV7-2 TRBD2 17
TGTGCCAGCAGTTTAAACGCGGGAGGCACAGATACGCAGTATTTT CASSLNAGGTDTQYF TRBJ2-3 NA TRBV28 TRBD2 15
TGTGCCAGCAGTCCGACAGAAACTTTGAACACTGAAGCTTTCTTT CASSPTETLNTEAFF TRBJ1-1 few TRBV6-1 NA 15
TGCAGTGCTAGAGATAGCGGGAGGGGTTACGAGCAGTACTTC CSARDSGRGYEQYF TRBJ2-7 few TRBV20-1 TRBD2 14
TGTGCCAGCAGCCCCTACAACAATGAGCAGTTCTTC CASSPYNNEQFF TRBJ2-1 NA TRBV7-8 NA 12
TGCGCCAGCAGCCCACGACAGGACCTCTACGAGCAGTACTTC CASSPRQDLYEQYF TRBJ2-7 NA TRBV5-1 NA 14
TGTGCCAGCCGACAGGGGAACTATGGCTACACCTTC CASRQGNYGYTF TRBJ1-2 few TRBV6-5 TRBD1 12
TGTGCCAGCAGCCAAGATAGGACTTTAGGACTGAAGTCCGGGGGAGAGCTGTTTTTT CASSQDRTLGLKSGGELFF TRBJ2-2 few TRBV3-1 NA 19
TGTGCCAGCAGCTTAGCCCGACAGGGAGGCACAGATACGCAGTATTTT CASSLARQGGTDTQYF TRBJ2-3 few TRBV7-2 TRBD1 16
TGTGCCAGCAGCCTCAGACAGGGGTCGCGGGAGACCCAGTACTTC CASSLRQGSRETQYF TRBJ2-5 few TRBV3-1 TRBD1 15
TGTGCCAGCATCCTACCGGGATTTAACACTGAAGCTTTCTTT CASILPGFNTEAFF TRBJ1-1 many TRBV2 NA 14